This T cell receptor (beta chain) was retrieved from a study of blood T cells in healthy people across ages. A sample-barcoded 5' primer and a J-beta primer mix were used in a second PCR of about 7 to 12 cycles. All samples yielded 2.5 million or more CDR3-containing paired-end reads. MiXCR, applied by TCRdb to the 5' RACE reads, yields one record per CDR3 protein. The sample has around 1,100,000 distinct CDR3 sequences; 35% to 40% are singletons. The germline CDR1 and CDR2 sequences are DFQATT and SNEGSKA (reference sequence). This CDR3 spans 14 amino acids. V lost 5 bases, J lost 3 bases, and 13 bases lay in between.

Sequences were obtained from blood. This receptor was identified in a man aged 18 to 35 in good health. This chain uses TRBV20-1 with TRBJ1-4; no reliable D call. The CDR3, as DNA: TGCAGTGCTGGGAAGCAGAGTTCTAATGAAAAACTGTTTTTT. It specifies CSAGKQSSNEKLFF.